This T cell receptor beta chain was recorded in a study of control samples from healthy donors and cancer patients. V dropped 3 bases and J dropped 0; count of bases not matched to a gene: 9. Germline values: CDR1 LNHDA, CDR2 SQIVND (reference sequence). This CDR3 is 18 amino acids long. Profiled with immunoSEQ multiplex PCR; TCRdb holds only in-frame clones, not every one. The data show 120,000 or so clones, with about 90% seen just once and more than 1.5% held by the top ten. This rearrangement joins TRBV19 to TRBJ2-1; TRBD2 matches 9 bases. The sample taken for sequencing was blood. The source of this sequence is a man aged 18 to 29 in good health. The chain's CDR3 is CASSMYSGSLSSYNEQFF. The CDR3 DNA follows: TGTGCCAGTAGTATGTATAGCGGGAGCCTATCCTCCTACAATGAGCAGTTCTTC.